One sample yielded the 29 T cell receptor beta chains listed below, sequenced in a study of glioma-infiltrating T cells. Amplification of TCR alpha and beta CDR3 regions from RNA used iRepertoire nested multiplex PCR. TCRdb reprocessed the multiplex PCR reads via MiXCR and lists one record per CDR3 protein. The sample includes around 130,000 distinct CDR3 sequences, around 23% of them seen just once. Sequencing was done on a sample of glioma tissue, nonneoplastic brain tissue, or PBMCs (not recorded which). The receptors were gathered from a human donor with low-grade glioma or glioblastoma, undergoing nonglioma brain surgery, or in good health (not recorded which).

This clonotype was seen repeatedly, ten times or more. V is TRBV20-1 and J is TRBJ1-4, with D perhaps TRBD1 (5 bases). The CDR3 is 15 residues long. Germline V gene data show CDR1 as DFQATT and CDR2 as SNEGSKA (reference sequence). V was shortened by 0 bases and J by 5 bases, with 13 bases between the two germline ends. The CDR3 spells CSARDPRTRNEKLFF. The CDR3 DNA reads TGCAGTGCTAGAGATCCCCGGACAAGGAATGAAAAACTGTTTTTT.

This clonotype showed up just a few times. V is TRBV2 and J is TRBJ1-1, with D unresolved. From germline, CDR1 is SNHLY and CDR2 FYNNEI. This CDR3 region has 14 residues. Trimming stripped 8 bases from V and 1 base from J, with 14 bases between. The CDR3 DNA sequence: TGTGCCAGCCACAGAGACGAGACGAACACTGAAGCTTTCTTT. Translating it yields CASHRDETNTEAFF.

For this clonotype: Just one base apart from a much larger clone, this may be a read error. The CDR3 end shows no conserved phenylalanine or tryptophan, and so a read error is likely. The chain combines TRBV20-1 with TRBJ1-5; possibly TRBD1 for D (6 bases). Looked up from germline, CDR1 is DFQATT and CDR2 is SNEGSKA (reference sequence). Trimming stripped 2 bases from V and 4 bases from J, with 12 bases between. The CDR3 loop spans 14 amino acids. CDR3 sequence: CSARPDRRNQPQHY. The CDR3 DNA reads as TGCAGTGCTAGACCTGACAGGCGGAATCAGCCCCAGCATTAT.

This clonotype was counted a few times. CDR3 residues: CASSLSATNEKLFF. The CDR3 DNA is TGTGCCAGCAGCCTATCTGCAACTAATGAAAAACTGTTTTTT. The chain combines TRBV7-9 with TRBJ1-4, with no clear D. The CDR3 has 14 residues. Between the trimmed V and J ends, which lost 5 bases and 0 bases, there was a span of 7 bases. CDR1 is SEHNR, CDR2 FQNEAQ, per germline (reference sequence).

This clonotype has ten or more counts. The chain joins TRBV7-2 to TRBJ2-1; maybe TRBD1 (5 bases). CDR1 and CDR2 (germline): SGHTA, FQGNSA. The CDR3 totals 14 residues. V dropped 5 bases and J dropped 4 bases, with 12 bases sitting between them. The DNA for the CDR3 is TGTGCCAGCAGCCCGTTGACAGCGTACAATGAGCAGTTCTTC. Residues: CASSPLTAYNEQFF.

On this clonotype: A read error may be the cause here, since a much bigger clone is one base away. The J gene is TRBJ1-1, the V gene TRBV27; D remains ambiguous. CDR1 and CDR2 (germline): MNHEY, SMNVEV (reference sequence). This CDR3 comprises 15 residues. The CDR3 DNA reads as TGTGTCAGCAGTTTCAGGCCCGGAGTGAACACTGAAGCTTTCTTT. Residues: CVSSFRPGVNTEAFF.

This clonotype occurred a few times. This chain joins TRBV7-8 and TRBJ2-3; 9 bases agree with TRBD2. The V gene's germline CDR1 is SGHVS and CDR2 FQNEAQ. CDR3 length: 18 residues. The junction had 15 bases not matched to a gene; V was cut back by 4 bases and J by 4 bases. As DNA, the CDR3 is TGTGCCAGCAGCTCTAACGGGGGCCGCGGGGGGGCCGCAGATACGCAGTATTTT. Translation gives CASSSNGGRGGAADTQYF.

This clonotype was counted at least ten times. The chain couples TRBV27 to TRBJ1-2; no reliable D call. Germline assignment: CDR1 MNHEY and CDR2 SMNVEV (reference sequence). V gave up 0 bases and J gave up 4 bases, with 9 bases separating them. The CDR3 has 14 residues. CDR3 bases: TGTGCCAGCAGTTTATCTGGGGAACCCTATGGCTACACCTTC. Translating it yields CASSLSGEPYGYTF.

This clonotype showed up many times. CDR3 bases: TGTGCCAGTCGACTATCTAGCACAGATACGCAGTATTTT. Translated, it gives CASRLSSTDTQYF. The J gene is TRBJ2-3, the V gene TRBV6-1; D is possibly TRBD2 (5 bases). Trimming shortened V by 9 bases and J by 0 bases, and 10 bases separated the two germline ends. This CDR3 spans 13 amino acids. CDR1 is MNHNS and CDR2 is SASEGT in the germline V gene.

The sample holds one count of this clonotype. J is TRBJ2-2 and V is TRBV7-3, with 10 positions matching TRBD1. Looked up from germline, CDR1 is SGHTA and CDR2 is FQGTGA. The V segment lost 0 bases and the J segment 3 bases; nucleotides outside the gene matches: 1. CDR3 length: 16 amino acids. The CDR3 DNA follows: TGTGCCAGCAGCTTAACAGGGACAGGGGACACCGGGGAGCTGTTTTTT. This codes for CASSLTGTGDTGELFF.

This clonotype was counted ten times or more. The V call is TRBV27, the J call TRBJ1-4; no reliable D call. The CDR3 totals 15 residues. Germline CDR1 is MNHEY and CDR2 is SMNVEV (reference sequence). The V end lost 5 bases, the J end lost 6 bases, and 16 bases lay between the germline ends. CDR3 DNA sequence: TGTGCCAGCAGTCCCGACCGGAACGAGGATGAAAAACTGTTTTTT. It specifies CASSPDRNEDEKLFF.

The table lists this clonotype with a few counts. The genes are TRBV29-1 and TRBJ1-1; D is ambiguous. The CDR3 runs to 13 residues. V was shortened by 2 bases and J by 1 base, with 8 bases between the two germline ends. In germline, CDR1 is SQVTM, CDR2 ANQGSEA. CDR3 residues: CSVESVQNTEAFF. The CDR3 region has the DNA TGCAGCGTTGAATCGGTCCAGAACACTGAAGCTTTCTTT.

As concerns this clonotype: This sequence may be a read error, since a much larger clone differs from it by one base. The chain couples TRBV27 to TRBJ2-7, with 7 bases identical to TRBD1. This CDR3 has 13 amino acids. Germline CDR1 and CDR2: MNHEY and SMNVEV (reference sequence). DNA of the CDR3: TGTGCCAGCAGGCCAAGACAGGGCTACGGGCAGTACGTC. Its protein is CASRPRQGYGQYV.

This clonotype was detected only a few times. With a much larger clone just one base away, this may be a read error. J is TRBJ1-5 and V is TRBV27, with D unclear. There are 15 residues in the CDR3. CDR1 MNHEY and CDR2 SMNVEV come from the germline V gene (reference sequence). CDR3 in amino acids: CASSLGVGWNQPRHF. Written as DNA, the CDR3 is TGTGCCAGCAGTCTTGGGGTCGGTTGGAATCAGCCCCGGCATTTT.

The chain employs TRBV10-3 and TRBJ1-1; D perhaps matches TRBD1 (5 bases). V shed 4 bases and J shed 3 bases, with 12 bases lying between them. The germline V gene has CDR1 ENHRY and CDR2 SYGVKD. CDR3 length: 14 residues. CDR3 sequence reads: CAISVRGTDTEAFF. The CDR3 DNA follows: TGTGCCATCAGTGTTCGGGGGACGGACACTGAAGCTTTCTTT.

This clonotype has more than one count but fewer than ten. The rearrangement links TRBV7-9 to TRBJ2-1; D gene uncertain. This CDR3 is 12 amino acids long. The V gene lost 8 bases and the J gene lost 4 bases, with 9 bases spanning the gap. Per the germline V gene, CDR1 is SEHNR and CDR2 is FQNEAQ (reference sequence). The CDR3 loop is CASRRLYNEQFF. The DNA for the CDR3 is TGTGCCAGCCGTCGACTTTACAATGAGCAGTTCTTC.

This clonotype was counted only a few times. The chain is built from TRBV3-1 and TRBJ1-3; unclear D gene. This CDR3 contains 12 residues. Between the trimmed V and J ends, which lost 4 bases and 8 bases, there was a span of 9 bases. CDR1 is LGHDT, CDR2 YNNKEL, per germline (reference sequence). The CDR3 protein is CASSPGVDTIYF. The CDR3 nucleotides are TGTGCCAGCAGCCCCGGGGTAGACACCATATATTTT.

In its sample, this clonotype was seen many times. This sequence joins TRBV27 and TRBJ2-1; possibly TRBD1 for D (5 bases). The V gene lost 1 base and the J gene lost 8 bases, with 6 bases spanning the gap. This CDR3 contains 12 residues. Germline V lookup: CDR1 MNHEY, CDR2 SMNVEV (reference sequence). CDR3 amino acids: CASSLLGDEQFF. Written as DNA, the CDR3 is TGTGCCAGCAGTTTATTAGGGGATGAGCAGTTCTTC.

The chain couples TRBV2 to TRBJ1-2, with D hard to call. The CDR3 has 13 amino acids. Trimming took 7 bases from V and 8 from J, leaving 17 bases between them. Germline V gene lookup returns CDR1 SNHLY and CDR2 FYNNEI. The CDR3, as DNA: TGTGCCAGCACACCCGAAAAGGGTCCCGGCTACACCTTC. Residues: CASTPEKGPGYTF.

A few counts support this clonotype. V and J are TRBV28 and TRBJ1-2; a weak D match, TRBD1 (5 bases). V was pared by 6 bases and J by 10 bases, with 15 bases between. Looked up from germline, CDR1 is MDHEN and CDR2 is SYDVKM. The CDR3 loop spans 12 amino acids. CDR3 coding DNA: TGTGCCAGCAGCTCTGGGGGAAGGGACTACACCTTC. It specifies CASSSGGRDYTF.

This clonotype came up many times. The genes are TRBV7-2 and TRBJ2-1, with 10 positions matching TRBD2. In germline, CDR1 is SGHTA, CDR2 FQGNSA. V lost 4 bases and J lost 3; bases outside the gene matches: 3. The CDR3 sequence is 15 residues long. The CDR3 nucleotides read TGTGCCAGCAGCTATAGGACTAGCGGCTACAATGAGCAGTTCTTC. This codes for CASSYRTSGYNEQFF.

The rearrangement uses TRBV27 and TRBJ2-7; the D is unclear. Per germline, CDR1 MNHEY and CDR2 SMNVEV (reference sequence). This CDR3 comprises 11 residues. CDR3 protein: CGSTLDYEQYV. For the CDR3, the DNA is TGTGGCAGCACCTTGGACTACGAGCAGTACGTC.

This clonotype appeared a few times. The rearrangement joins TRBV4-1 to TRBJ2-5; 10 bases line up with TRBD2. The CDR3 runs 15 residues. V dropped 0 bases and J dropped 6; count of bases not matched to a gene: 4. Per germline, CDR1 MGHRA and CDR2 YSYEKL. The CDR3 sequence is CASSQDASGGKTQYF. The CDR3 DNA reads as TGCGCCAGCAGCCAAGATGCTAGCGGGGGTAAGACCCAGTACTTC.

This chain uses TRBV29-1 with TRBJ1-5; D unclear. Germline V gene lookup returns CDR1 SQVTM and CDR2 ANQGSEA. The CDR3 covers 12 residues. The ends were cut back, 4 bases at V and 8 bases at J, with 12 bases in the middle. CDR3: CSVVGDGEPQHF. The CDR3 bases are TGCAGCGTTGTAGGCGACGGGGAGCCCCAGCATTTT.

The rearrangement uses TRBV28 and TRBJ2-3; D is undetermined. V was cut by 6 bases and J by 2 bases, with 24 bases left in between. The CDR3 totals 18 residues. Germline V gives CDR1 MDHEN, CDR2 SYDVKM. CDR3 nucleotides: TGTGCCAGCAGCCCCTCACCCGGGCTGGGGTCCCACACAGATACGCAGTATTTT. The encoded protein is CASSPSPGLGSHTDTQYF.

This clonotype was seen repeatedly, ten times or more. The chain joins TRBV6-1 to TRBJ2-7; 7 nucleotides align to TRBD1. The germline V gene has CDR1 MNHNS and CDR2 SASEGT. Germline trimming cut 5 bases from V and 5 bases from J; bases unmatched to any gene: 6. This CDR3 is 13 amino acids long. This CDR3 reads CASSKQGYHEQYV. The CDR3 nucleotides are TGTGCCAGCAGTAAACAGGGGTACCACGAGCAGTACGTC.

This clonotype was seen only once. The CDR3 region is CASSFGENYGYTF. Written as DNA, the CDR3 is TGTGCCAGCAGCTTCGGGGAGAACTATGGCTACACCTTC. The rearrangement joins TRBV7-2 to TRBJ1-2, with D unresolved. V lost 3 bases and J 2 bases, leaving 7 bases between the germline ends. The length of the CDR3 is 13 residues. Germline loops: CDR1 SGHTA, CDR2 FQGNSA.

This clonotype has a handful of counts. The V and J genes are TRBV7-6 and TRBJ1-3; 7 nucleotides agree with TRBD1. The V segment lost 5 bases and the J segment 0 bases; nucleotides outside the gene matches: 7. CDR1 SGHVS and CDR2 FNYEAQ come from the germline V gene. CDR3 length equals 16 residues. CDR3 amino acids: CASSPFRDSSGNTIYF. CDR3 bases: TGTGCCAGCAGCCCGTTCCGGGACAGCTCTGGAAACACCATATATTTT.

This clonotype has a count of ten or more. The genes are TRBV6-1 and TRBJ2-7, with D tentatively TRBD2 (5 bases). Germline V gene data show CDR1 as MNHNS and CDR2 as SASEGT. CDR3 length: 14 residues. Trimming left V 6 bases short and J 1 base short, with 13 bases between. CDR3 in DNA: TGTGCCAGCAGACGGGGTATCCCGTCCTACGAGCAGTACGTC. It specifies CASRRGIPSYEQYV.